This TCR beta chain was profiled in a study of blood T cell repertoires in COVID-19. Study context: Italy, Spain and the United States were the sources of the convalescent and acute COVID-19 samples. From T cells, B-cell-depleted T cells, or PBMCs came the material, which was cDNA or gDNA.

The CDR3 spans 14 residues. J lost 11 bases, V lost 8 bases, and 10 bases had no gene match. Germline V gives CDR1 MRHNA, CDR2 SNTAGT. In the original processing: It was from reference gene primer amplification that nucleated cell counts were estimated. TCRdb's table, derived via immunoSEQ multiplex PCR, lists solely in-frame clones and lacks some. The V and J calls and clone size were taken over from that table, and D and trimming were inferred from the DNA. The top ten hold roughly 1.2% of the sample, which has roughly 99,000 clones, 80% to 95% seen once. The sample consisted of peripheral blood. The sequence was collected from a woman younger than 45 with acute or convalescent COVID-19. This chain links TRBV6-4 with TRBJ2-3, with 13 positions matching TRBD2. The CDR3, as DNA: TGTGCCAGCCCCCGCCCTAGACTAGCGGGGGGGCAGTATTTT. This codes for CASPRPRLAGGQYF.